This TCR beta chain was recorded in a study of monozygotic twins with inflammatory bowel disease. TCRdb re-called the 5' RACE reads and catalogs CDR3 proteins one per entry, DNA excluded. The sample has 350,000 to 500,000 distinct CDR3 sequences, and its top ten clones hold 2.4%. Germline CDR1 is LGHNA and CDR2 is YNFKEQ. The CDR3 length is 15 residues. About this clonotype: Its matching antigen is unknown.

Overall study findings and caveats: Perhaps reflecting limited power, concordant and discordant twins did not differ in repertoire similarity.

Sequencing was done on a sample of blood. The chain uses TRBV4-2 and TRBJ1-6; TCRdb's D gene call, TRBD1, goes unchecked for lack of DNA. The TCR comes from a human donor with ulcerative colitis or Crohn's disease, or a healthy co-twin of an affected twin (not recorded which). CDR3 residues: CASSQDPGTGSPLHF.